The 30 T cell receptor beta chains listed next were all sequenced from one sample in a study of Graves' ophthalmopathy and Graves' hyperthyroidism. Amplifying from RNA transcripts, the study obtained TCR beta CDR3 regions. Second-round multiplex PCR followed a first-round RT-PCR using HTBI primers. TCRdb passed the multiplex PCR reads through MiXCR, listing each CDR3 protein once. Among around 400,000 distinct CDR3 sequences listed, around 19% were seen once. What was sequenced was peripheral blood. These receptors were taken from a woman aged 18-29 years with Graves' ophthalmopathy.

This clonotype was seen repeatedly, ten times or more. The CDR3 protein is CASRADRLGTEAFF. The CDR3 coding sequence is TGTGCCAGCAGGGCGGACAGACTCGGAACTGAAGCTTTCTTT. The J gene is TRBJ1-1, the V gene TRBV7-2; TRBD1 might be the D (6 bases). The CDR3 sequence is 14 residues long. Between the trimmed V and J ends, which lost 6 bases and 5 bases, there was a span of 16 bases. CDR1 is SGHTA and CDR2 is FQGNSA in the germline V gene.

V and J are TRBV7-2 and TRBJ1-1; no firm D call. V was shortened by 0 bases and J by 0 bases, with 8 bases between the two germline ends. The length of the CDR3 is 15 residues. Germline-derived CDR1 and CDR2 are SGHTA and FQGNSA. CDR3 coding DNA: TGTGCCAGCAGCTTAGCGTATACAGTGAACACTGAAGCTTTCTTT. Encoded protein: CASSLAYTVNTEAFF.

Many counts were recorded for this clonotype. The chain is built from TRBV7-2 and TRBJ1-3, with 7 bases that match TRBD1. Germline V gives CDR1 SGHTA, CDR2 FQGNSA. The CDR3 has 15 amino acids. V was pared by 5 bases and J by 4 bases, with 8 bases of the junction left unmatched. CDR3 coding DNA: TGTGCCAGCAGCAACCGACAGGGCTCCGGAAACACCATATATTTT. It yields the protein CASSNRQGSGNTIYF.

The V call is TRBV20-1, the J call TRBJ2-5; 11 bases match TRBD2. The CDR3 contains 16 residues. The germline V gene has CDR1 DFQATT and CDR2 SNEGSKA (reference sequence). Trimming took 4 bases from V and 3 from J; bases not matched to a gene: 10. In DNA form, the CDR3 reads TGCAGTGCTACAATAGCTAGCGGGAGGAACAAAGAGACCCAGTACTTC. Protein sequence: CSATIASGRNKETQYF.

The V and J genes are TRBV6-2 or TRBV6-3 and TRBJ1-5; the match to TRBD1 covers 9 bases. The germline gives CDR1 MNHEY, CDR2 SVGEGT. This CDR3 comprises 18 residues. Losses at the gene ends were 2 bases for V and 0 bases for J; bases not matched to a gene: 8. CDR3 residues: CASSYPPRDRDSNQPQHF. CDR3 DNA: TGTGCCAGCAGTTACCCCCCCCGGGACAGGGATAGCAATCAGCCCCAGCATTTT.

This clonotype was seen once. This chain uses TRBV29-1 with TRBJ1-1; no definite D call. The CDR3 length is 11 residues. Germline V CDR1 and CDR2: SQVTM, ANQGSEA. V was cut by 4 bases and J by 1 base, with 4 bases left in between. The CDR3 nucleotides read TGCAGCGTTGCTGAGAACACTGAAGCTTTCTTT. This codes for CSVAENTEAFF. The whole variable domain, filled in from reference TRBV29-1 and TRBJ1-1, reads SAVISQKPSRDICQRGTSLTIQCQVDSQVTMMFWYRQQPGQSLTLIATANQGSEATYESGFVIDKFPISRPNLTFSTLTVSNMSPEDSSIYLCSVAENTEAFFGQGTRLTVV.

The sample holds many counts of this clonotype. The chain has TRBV11-2 and TRBJ1-2; tentative D call: TRBD1 (5 bases). Germline-derived CDR1 and CDR2 are SGHAT and FQNNGV. Trimming took 0 bases from V and 6 from J, leaving 23 bases between them. This CDR3 is built from 18 residues. The CDR3 DNA reads as TGTGCCAGCAGCTTAGAAAGTGCCTCCCTGGGGGGGGTAGATGGCTACACCTTC. Protein sequence: CASSLESASLGGVDGYTF.

The J gene is TRBJ1-5, the V gene TRBV27; D is unclear. Germline V gene sequence: CDR1 MNHEY, CDR2 SMNVEV (reference sequence). Trimming removed 3 bases at V and 7 bases at J, with 13 bases between. This CDR3 region has 14 residues. CDR3 amino acids: CASSLVKTGQPQHF. Written as DNA, the CDR3 is TGTGCCAGCAGTTTGGTGAAAACGGGCCAGCCCCAGCATTTT.

At least ten counts were recorded for this clonotype. The genes are TRBV10-3 and TRBJ1-1; unclear D gene. Germline CDR1 and CDR2: ENHRY and SYGVKD. The ends were cut back, 3 bases at V and 8 bases at J, with 10 bases in the middle. The CDR3 has 12 residues. CDR3 loop: CAISEFGEEAFF. The CDR3 coding sequence is TGTGCCATCAGTGAATTTGGGGAGGAAGCTTTCTTT.

This clonotype is a singleton in its sample. The J gene is TRBJ2-5, the V gene TRBV10-3; no reliable D call. The CDR3 sequence is 13 residues long. Germline loops: CDR1 ENHRY, CDR2 SYGVKD. Trimming cost V 4 bases and J 2 bases, with 8 bases left between them. CDR3 DNA sequence: TGTGCCATCAGTGCCCCGCGACAAGAGACCCAGTACTTC. Translating it yields CAISAPRQETQYF.

This clonotype was seen repeatedly, ten times or more. J is TRBJ1-5 and V is TRBV20-1; D is uncertain. From germline, CDR1 is DFQATT and CDR2 SNEGSKA (reference sequence). With 7 bases removed from V and 0 bases from J, the gap between germline ends came to 19 bases. The CDR3 covers 16 residues. The CDR3 protein is CSGRREGFYSNQPQHF. The DNA for the CDR3 is TGCAGTGGCAGACGGGAAGGGTTTTATAGCAATCAGCCCCAGCATTTT.

This clonotype was detected ten times or more. The chain joins TRBV20-1 to TRBJ2-5; perhaps TRBD1 as D (5 bases). The CDR3 totals 15 residues. The V end was cut by 1 base, the J end by 5 bases, with 17 bases between. CDR1 is DFQATT, CDR2 SNEGSKA, per germline (reference sequence). In DNA, the CDR3 is TGCAGTGCTAGAGCCCCTATTATTGCAGGGGAGACCCAGTACTTC. This gives the protein CSARAPIIAGETQYF.

This clonotype has ten or more counts. Lacking the conserved final phenylalanine or tryptophan, this CDR3 likely reflects a read error. This chain uses TRBV19 with TRBJ2-7; D remains unclear. From germline, CDR1 is LNHDA and CDR2 SQIVND (reference sequence). This CDR3 has 14 amino acids. V was shortened by 0 bases and J by 0 bases, with 6 bases between the two germline ends. For the CDR3, the DNA is TGTGCCAGTAGTATAGATGAGGACTCCTACGAGCAGTACCTC. Encoded protein: CASSIDEDSYEQYL.

This clonotype was seen more than once but under ten times. This chain links TRBV6-1 with TRBJ1-1; D may be TRBD1 (5 bases). Looked up from germline, CDR1 is MNHNS and CDR2 is SASEGT. This CDR3 is built from 13 residues. The V gene lost 6 bases and the J gene lost 8 bases, with 16 bases spanning the gap. The CDR3 bases are TGTGCCAGCAGCCCAGCGGTGGGGGAAGAAGCTTTCTTT. Translating it yields CASSPAVGEEAFF.

This clonotype has a count of ten or more. This chain joins TRBV28 and TRBJ2-4, with D uncertain. The germline V gene encodes CDR1 MDHEN and CDR2 SYDVKM. Trimming removed 4 bases at V and 7 bases at J, with 14 bases between. The CDR3 sequence is 14 residues long. The CDR3, as DNA: TGTGCCAGCAGTTCCATCGGCAGAAAGAACATTCAGTACTTC. This sequence encodes CASSSIGRKNIQYF.

Ten or more counts support this clonotype. This chain links TRBV15 with TRBJ2-7; D is uncertain. Germline V gene sequence: CDR1 LNHNV, CDR2 YYDKDF (reference sequence). The CDR3 is 14 amino acids. V was clipped by 0 bases and J by 0 bases, with 6 bases between them. CDR3 sequence reads: CATSREGSSYEQYF. CDR3 nucleotides: TGTGCCACCAGCAGAGAAGGCAGCTCCTACGAGCAGTACTTC. The full variable domain, in which reference TRBV15 and TRBJ2-7 provide the parts outside the CDR3, is DAMVIQNPRYQVTQFGKPVTLSCSQTLNHNVMYWYQQKSSQAPKLLFHYYDKDFNNEADTPDNFQSRRPNTSFCFLDIRSPGLGDTAMYLCATSREGSSYEQYFGPGTRLTVT.

Comment on this clonotype: The junction shows a germline mismatch at one end, possibly a read error. The gene calls are TRBV11-2 and TRBJ1-6; D is unclear. CDR1 is SGHAT, CDR2 FQNNGV, per germline. The CDR3 has 16 residues. CDR3 loop: CASSDGLGRYNSPLHF. CDR3 nucleotides: TGTGCTAGCAGCGACGGTTTGGGCCGCTATAATTCACCCCTCCACTTT.

This clonotype was found many times. The chain joins TRBV10-1 to TRBJ2-2; 7 positions match TRBD2. V was pared by 6 bases and J by 6 bases, with 10 bases of the junction left unmatched. Per the germline V gene, CDR1 is WNHNN and CDR2 is SYGVQD (reference sequence). The CDR3 contains 15 residues. The CDR3 sequence: CASSRGGNGPGELFF. CDR3 nucleotide sequence: TGCGCCAGCAGCCGGGGAGGGAATGGCCCCGGGGAGCTGTTTTTT.

The V and J genes are TRBV4-2 and TRBJ1-2; 7 bases line up with TRBD1. Trimming removed 4 bases from V and 2 bases from J; junction bases left unmatched: 10. The CDR3 contains 16 residues. Germline V CDR1 and CDR2: LGHNA, YNFKEQ. The CDR3 spells CASSRNTGTANYGYTF. The CDR3 nucleotides read TGTGCCAGCAGCCGAAATACCGGGACAGCGAACTATGGCTACACCTTC.

The chain joins TRBV6-5 to TRBJ2-5; TRBD2 matches at 14 bases. J gave up 4 bases and V 2 bases, and 6 bases lay outside the gene matches. The CDR3 runs to 17 residues. Germline assignment: CDR1 MNHEY and CDR2 SVGAGI. The CDR3 region is CASSYRGLAGGAETQYF. The CDR3 DNA follows: TGTGCCAGCAGTTACCGCGGACTAGCGGGGGGCGCAGAGACCCAGTACTTC.

In its sample, this clonotype was seen many times. This chain joins TRBV4-1 and TRBJ2-5; the D is unclear. V shed 1 base and J shed 4 bases, with 7 bases lying between them. The CDR3 is 13 residues long. Germline CDR1 and CDR2: MGHRA and YSYEKL. Here the CDR3 reads CASSQVKGETQYF. For the CDR3, the DNA is TGCGCCAGCAGCCAAGTGAAAGGAGAGACCCAGTACTTC.

The chain is built from TRBV12-3 or TRBV12-4 and TRBJ1-2; 8 positions match TRBD1. This CDR3 contains 14 residues. V shed 7 bases, J shed 4 bases, and the junction held 8 bases outside the gene matches. In DNA form, the CDR3 reads TGTGCCAGCACCCCCGGACAGGGTATCTATGGCTACACCTTC. Amino acid sequence: CASTPGQGIYGYTF.

This clonotype was picked up many times. The V call is TRBV19, the J call TRBJ2-7, with TRBD1 matching over 9 bases. In germline, CDR1 is LNHDA, CDR2 SQIVND (reference sequence). The V and J ends lost 3 bases and 6 bases, in that order; junction bases with no gene match: 12. This CDR3 contains 16 residues. In DNA, the CDR3 is TGTGCCAGTAGTATGACTTTGGGACAGGGAAGGCGCGAGCAGTACTTC. Its protein product is CASSMTLGQGRREQYF.

This clonotype was observed at least ten times. This CDR3 reads CASSEPEGAYEQYF. The CDR3 DNA follows: TGTGCCAGCAGTGAACCCGAAGGGGCTTACGAGCAGTACTTC. J is TRBJ2-7 and V is TRBV6-4, with a possible D match to TRBD1 (5 bases). Looked up from germline, CDR1 is MRHNA and CDR2 is SNTAGT. Trimming took 3 bases from V and 4 from J, leaving 13 bases between them. There are 14 residues in the CDR3.

This clonotype came up a few times. The chain employs TRBV6-5 and TRBJ1-2; 7 positions match TRBD1. Trimming cost V 2 bases and J 8 bases; bases outside gene matches: 8. Per the germline V gene, CDR1 is MNHEY and CDR2 is SVGAGI. The CDR3 covers 14 residues. The CDR3 coding sequence is TGTGCCAGCAGTTACGCGGAGGGGGCCGGGGGCTACACCTTC. Amino acids: CASSYAEGAGGYTF.

In its sample, this clonotype was seen many times. The J gene is TRBJ2-2, the V gene TRBV2, with D possibly TRBD2 on 6 matching bases. CDR1 SNHLY and CDR2 FYNNEI come from the germline V gene. Trimming took off 3 bases at V and 1 base at J, with 9 bases between the two ends. The CDR3 extends over 15 amino acids. CDR3 sequence (DNA): TGTGCCAGCAGTGAGCGGGAACGGAACACCGGGGAGCTGTTTTTT. Protein: CASSERERNTGELFF.

This clonotype has a count of ten or more. This sequence joins TRBV6-2 or TRBV6-3 and TRBJ2-5, with D uncertain. Germline V CDR1 and CDR2: MNHEY, SVGEGT. CDR3 size: 14 residues. Trimming shortened V by 2 bases and J by 5 bases, and 12 bases separated the two germline ends. CDR3 bases: TGTGCCAGCAGTTACACCCGGTTGTGGGAGACCCAGTACTTC. Translation: CASSYTRLWETQYF.

The chain combines TRBV28 with TRBJ2-5; D not resolved. CDR3 size: 13 residues. V lost 5 bases and J 3 bases, leaving 10 bases between the germline ends. Germline V gene lookup returns CDR1 MDHEN and CDR2 SYDVKM. CDR3 residues: CASSPLEKETQYF. CDR3 DNA sequence: TGTGCCAGCAGTCCTCTTGAAAAAGAGACCCAGTACTTC.

CDR3 DNA: TGTGCCAGCAGTTTCGGACAGTCGGTCGGGGAGCTGTTTTTT. This codes for CASSFGQSVGELFF. This chain links TRBV12-3 or TRBV12-4 with TRBJ2-2; a possible D gene is TRBD1 (6 bases). V was cut by 3 bases and J by 7 bases, with 12 bases left in between. CDR3 length equals 14 residues.

The rearrangement uses TRBV6-1 and TRBJ2-7, with TRBD1 matching 9 bases. Trimming took 6 bases from V and 2 from J; bases not matched to a gene: 5. The CDR3 is made up of 14 amino acids. Germline V gene lookup returns CDR1 MNHNS and CDR2 SASEGT. CDR3 bases: TGTGCCAGCAGCGCCGGGGACAGGGCCTACGAGCAGTACTTC. This encodes CASSAGDRAYEQYF.